The following is a T cell receptor (beta chain) sequence with its context. The data were obtained in a study of blood T cell repertoires in COVID-19. Study context: Specimens from acute and convalescent COVID-19 originated in the United States, Italy and Spain. Sample material is recorded as cDNA or gDNA derived from T cells, B-cell-depleted T cells, or PBMCs.

In germline, CDR1 is SGDLS, CDR2 YYNGEE. The CDR3 has 15 amino acids. V dropped 0 bases and J dropped 10; count of bases not matched to a gene: 12. Per the original methods: By means of reference gene primer amplification, nucleated cell counts were estimated. Method: immunoSEQ multiplex PCR; TCRdb's copy keeps in-frame clones and lacks some. D and trimming were read from the DNA, whereas the V and J calls and clone size are those reported in that table. The repertoire has around 100,000 clones, over 65% of them found once; the top ten carry around 4.5%. The clonotype comes from a human donor in a cohort sampled during active COVID-19. The chain carries TRBV9 and TRBJ1-2; 7 nucleotides agree with TRBD1. Material: peripheral blood. Here the CDR3 reads CASSVARQGVMDYTF. CDR3 nucleotide sequence: TGTGCCAGCAGCGTAGCGAGGCAGGGGGTTATGGACTACACCTTC. The whole variable domain, filled in from reference TRBV9 and TRBJ1-2, reads DSGVTQTPKHLITATGQRVTLRCSPRSGDLSVYWYQQSLDQGLQFLIQYYNGEERAKGNILERFSAQQFPDLHSELNLSSLELGDSALYFCASSVARQGVMDYTFGSGTRLTVV.